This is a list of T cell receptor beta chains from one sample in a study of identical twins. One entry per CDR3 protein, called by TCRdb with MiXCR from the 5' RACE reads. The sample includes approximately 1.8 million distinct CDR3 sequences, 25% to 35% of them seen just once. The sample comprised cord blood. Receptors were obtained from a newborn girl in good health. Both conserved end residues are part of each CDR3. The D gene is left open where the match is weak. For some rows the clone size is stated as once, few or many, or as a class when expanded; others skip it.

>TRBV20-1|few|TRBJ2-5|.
TGCAGTGCTAGATCTGTCAGGGGCGTCCAAGAGACCCAGTACTTC
CSARSVRGVQETQYF
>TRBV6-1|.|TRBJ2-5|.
TGTGCCAGCAGTGAAGCCCCGGATAGTTCCAATGAGCAGTACTTC
CASSEAPDSSNEQYF
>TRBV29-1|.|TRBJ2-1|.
TGCAGCGTTGGATCCCTATTTTCCTCGGGCAATGAGCAGTTCTTC
CSVGSLFSSGNEQFF
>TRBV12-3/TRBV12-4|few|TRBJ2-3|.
TGTGCCAGCAGTTTAGCGGGAGATCAGGATACGCAGTATTTT
CASSLAGDQDTQYF
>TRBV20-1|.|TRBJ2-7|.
TGCAGTGCTAGCGAGGGTCGAAAACCCTACGAGCAGTACTTC
CSASEGRKPYEQYF
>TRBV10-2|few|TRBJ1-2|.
TGCGCCAGCGGGCAGGAGGCTTTCTACACCTTC
CASGQEAFYTF
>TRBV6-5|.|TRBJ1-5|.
TGTGCCAGCAGTAGGGGCCATCAGCCCCAGCATTTT
CASSRGHQPQHF
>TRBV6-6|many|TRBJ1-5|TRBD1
TGTGCCAGCAGCGGGACAGGGAGCAATCAGCCCCAGCATTTT
CASSGTGSNQPQHF
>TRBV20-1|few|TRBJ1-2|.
TGCAGTGCTAGAGGAGGCCACACCTTC
CSARGGHTF
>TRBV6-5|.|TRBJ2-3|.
TGTGCCAGCAGCGGAGGACCGGTTGGCACAGATACGCAGTATTTT
CASSGGPVGTDTQYF
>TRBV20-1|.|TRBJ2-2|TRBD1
TGCAGTGCTAGGACAGGGGGAAGAGGCGGGGAGCTGTTTTTT
CSARTGGRGGELFF
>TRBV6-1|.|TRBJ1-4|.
TGTGCCAGCAGTGAAGGTTGGCAGATCCCAACTAATGAAAAACTGTTTTTT
CASSEGWQIPTNEKLFF
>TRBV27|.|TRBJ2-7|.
TGTGCCAGCAGTAAATACTCAGGGGTTTACGAGCAGTACTTC
CASSKYSGVYEQYF
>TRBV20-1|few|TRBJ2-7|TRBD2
TGCAGTGCTAGCTATAGCGGGCCCTACGAGCAGTACTTC
CSASYSGPYEQYF
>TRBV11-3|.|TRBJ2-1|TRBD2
TGTGCCAGCAGCTTAGATGGTACTAGCGCATCCTACAGTGAGCAGTTCTTC
CASSLDGTSASYSEQFF
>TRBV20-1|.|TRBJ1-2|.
TGCAGTGCTAGAGAGGGCAAAAACTATGGCTACACCTTC
CSAREGKNYGYTF
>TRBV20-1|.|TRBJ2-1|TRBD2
TGCAGTGCTCGGCCGGGACTAGCTGAAAATGAGCAGTTCTTC
CSARPGLAENEQFF
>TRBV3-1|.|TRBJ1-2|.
TGTGCCAGCAGCCGTAGGCCCGGGACGGAGATAGGCTACACCTTC
CASSRRPGTEIGYTF
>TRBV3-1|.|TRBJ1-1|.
TGTGCCAGCAGCCCCATGAACGCTGAAGCTTTCTTT
CASSPMNAEAFF
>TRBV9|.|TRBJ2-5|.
TGTGCCAGCAGCGTGGAGGCTTCCCACTACAATGAGCAGTACTTC
CASSVEASHYNEQYF
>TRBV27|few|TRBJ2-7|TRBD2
TGTGCCAGCAGTTTATCGACGGGACTAGCTTACGAGCAGTACTTC
CASSLSTGLAYEQYF
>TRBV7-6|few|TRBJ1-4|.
TGTGCCAGCAGCTCCCACCAGGGACCTAATGAAAAACTGTTTTTT
CASSSHQGPNEKLFF
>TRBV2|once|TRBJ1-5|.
TGTGCCAGCAGTGAAGCGAGGTCCCTTGTCAGGGCAGGTGGTCAGCCCCAGCATTTT
CASSEARSLVRAGGQPQHF
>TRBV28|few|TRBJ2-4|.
TGTGCCAGCAGTTTGTGGTTCCCACCCAACCTAGCCAAAAACATTCAGTACTTC
CASSLWFPPNLAKNIQYF
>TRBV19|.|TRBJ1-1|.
TGTGCCAGTAGTACAAACAGGGACACTGAAGCTTTCTTT
CASSTNRDTEAFF
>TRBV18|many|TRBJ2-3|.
TGTGCCAGCAGTCCCTCAGGTGGAGATACGCAGTATTTT
CASSPSGGDTQYF
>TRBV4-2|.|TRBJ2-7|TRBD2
TGTGCCAGCAGCCTCGTTAAGGAGACGGGAGGGACCTACGAGCAGTACTTC
CASSLVKETGGTYEQYF
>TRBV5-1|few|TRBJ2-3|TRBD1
TGCGCCAGCAGCCGGGACAGCGGTAGCACAGATACGCAGTATTTT
CASSRDSGSTDTQYF
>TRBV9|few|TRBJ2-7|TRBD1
TGTGCCAGCAGCGTAGCTGGGACAGGCTACGAGCAGTACTTC
CASSVAGTGYEQYF
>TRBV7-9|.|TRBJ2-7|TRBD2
TGTGCCAGCAGCTTAGGACTAGCGGGAGGGCCCCACGAGCAGTACTTC
CASSLGLAGGPHEQYF
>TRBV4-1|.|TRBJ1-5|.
TGCGCCAGCAGCCAAGACTACAGGGAAGGGAGCAATCAGCCCCAGCATTTT
CASSQDYREGSNQPQHF
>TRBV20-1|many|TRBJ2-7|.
TGCAGTGCTAGGCCCTACGAGCAGTACTTC
CSARPYEQYF
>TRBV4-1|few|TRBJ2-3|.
TGCGCCAGCAGCCAAGATCAGAGCACAGATACGCAGTATTTT
CASSQDQSTDTQYF
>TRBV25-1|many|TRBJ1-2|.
TGTGCCAGCAGTGAATGGACAAAAGGCTACACCTTC
CASSEWTKGYTF
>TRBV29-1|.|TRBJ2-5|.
TGCAGCGTTACGACAGGACGGAAAGAGACCCAGTACTTC
CSVTTGRKETQYF
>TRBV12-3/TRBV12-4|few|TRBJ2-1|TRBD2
TGTGCCAGCAGTTTGGGGAATAGCGGGTGGTACAATGAGCAGTTCTTC
CASSLGNSGWYNEQFF
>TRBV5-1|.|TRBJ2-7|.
TGCGCCAGCGGCTTGGGGGCCGAAGCCTACGAGCAGTACTTC
CASGLGAEAYEQYF
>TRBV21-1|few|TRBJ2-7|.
TGTGCCAGCAGCCCCCAGAGAGGGAGCTCCTACGAGCAGTACTTC
CASSPQRGSSYEQYF
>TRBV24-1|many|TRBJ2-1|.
TGTGCCACCAGCGCGACAGGGGGTAGCGGGAGTCGTGATTACAATGAGCAGTTCTTC
CATSATGGSGSRDYNEQFF
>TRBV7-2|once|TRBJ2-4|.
TGTGCCAGCAGTTCAAACACCCTAGCAACCATTCAGTACTTC
CASSSNTLATIQYF
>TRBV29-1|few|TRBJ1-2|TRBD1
TGCAGCGTTGCCGGGCCGGGACAGGGCTATGGCTACACCTTC
CSVAGPGQGYGYTF
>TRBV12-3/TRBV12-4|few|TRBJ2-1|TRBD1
TGTGCCAGCAGTGGGACAGGCGCCCACAATGAGCAGTTCTTC
CASSGTGAHNEQFF
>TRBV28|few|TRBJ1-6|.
TGTGCCAGCAAACAACTCTCCTATAATTCACCCCTCCACTTT
CASKQLSYNSPLHF
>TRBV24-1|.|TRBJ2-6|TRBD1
TGTGCCACCAGTGCCCCGGGACAGGGGCGTCGTTCTGGGGCCAACGTCCTGACTTTC
CATSAPGQGRRSGANVLTF
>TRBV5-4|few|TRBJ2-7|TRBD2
TGTGCCAGCAGCCTCACTAGCGGGGCGAGGGGCTACGAGCAGTACTTC
CASSLTSGARGYEQYF
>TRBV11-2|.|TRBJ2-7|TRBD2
TGTGCCAGCAGTTTCCGACTAGCGGGCTCCTACAATGAGCAGTACTTC
CASSFRLAGSYNEQYF
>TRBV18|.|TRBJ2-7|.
TGTGCCAGCTCCCGGGAAGGCTTAGGCTTATACGAGCAGTACTTC
CASSREGLGLYEQYF
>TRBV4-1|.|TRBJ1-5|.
TGCGCCAGCAGCCAAGCGAACAGGGTCAATCAGCCCCAGCATTTT
CASSQANRVNQPQHF
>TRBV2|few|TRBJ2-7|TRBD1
TGTGCCAGCAGTTGGACAGGGAAGGGGGAATACTCCTACGAGCAGTACTTC
CASSWTGKGEYSYEQYF
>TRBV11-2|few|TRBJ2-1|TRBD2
TGTGCCAGCAGCTTATCTCTAGCGGACAATGAGCAGTTCTTC
CASSLSLADNEQFF
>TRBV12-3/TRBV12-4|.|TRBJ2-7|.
TGTGCCAGCAGTTTTGGGCTAGCGCGGAACAATGAGCAGTACTTC
CASSFGLARNNEQYF
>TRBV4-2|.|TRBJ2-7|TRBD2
TGTGCCAGCAGCCAATTGAAGGTAGCGGGGGTGTCCTCCTACGAGCAGTACTTC
CASSQLKVAGVSSYEQYF
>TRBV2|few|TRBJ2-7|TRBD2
TGTGCCAGCAATACCGGGACTACCTACGAGCAGTACTTC
CASNTGTTYEQYF
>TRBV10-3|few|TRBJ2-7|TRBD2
TGTGCCATCAGTGAGCTCGGGACTAGCGGGACCAGCGAGCAGTACTTC
CAISELGTSGTSEQYF
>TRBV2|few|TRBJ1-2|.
TGTGCCAGCAGTGAAAGTCCGGGGGGGCCATATGGCTACACCTTC
CASSESPGGPYGYTF